These 29 T cell receptor beta chains came from one sample sequenced in a study of CD8 T cells in ankylosing spondylitis. Using its own MiXCR run on the 5' RACE reads, TCRdb lists one record per CDR3 protein. The sample includes 150,000 to 200,000 distinct CDR3 sequences, around a sixth of them seen just once. Sequenced material: blood, either unsorted or a sorted T cell fraction (not recorded which). The receptors were gathered from a male donor under 35 with ankylosing spondylitis or in good health (not recorded which).

The chain uses TRBV7-8 and TRBJ2-1; 10 nucleotides agree with TRBD2. J gave up 7 bases and V 4 bases, and 7 bases lay outside the gene matches. The CDR3 spans 15 residues. CDR1 is SGHVS and CDR2 is FQNEAQ in the germline V gene. This CDR3 reads CASSSAGGPRNEQFF. Written as DNA, the CDR3 is TGTGCCAGCAGCTCAGCGGGAGGGCCTCGGAATGAGCAGTTCTTC.

There are many counts of this clonotype. The V gene is TRBV12-3 or TRBV12-4, the J gene TRBJ1-5; D not resolved. The CDR3 sequence is 13 residues long. Trimming shortened V by 2 bases and J by 3 bases, and 5 bases separated the two germline ends. The CDR3 is CASSLTDNQPQHF. For the CDR3, the DNA is TGTGCCAGCAGTTTAACAGACAATCAGCCCCAGCATTTT.

The sample holds a few counts of this clonotype. The chain links TRBV6-5 to TRBJ1-1; the D gene is possibly TRBD1 (5 bases). The length of the CDR3 is 15 residues. V dropped 4 bases and J dropped 5 bases, with 17 bases sitting between them. In germline, CDR1 is MNHEY, CDR2 SVGAGI. The CDR3: CASSSGGSSWTEAFF. DNA for the CDR3: TGTGCCAGCAGTTCCGGGGGTTCGAGTTGGACTGAAGCTTTCTTT.

The chain combines TRBV5-1 with TRBJ2-1, with D possibly being TRBD1 (6 bases). The ends were cut back, 4 bases at V and 10 bases at J, with 15 bases in the middle. This CDR3 region has 13 residues. Germline V gene sequence: CDR1 SGHRS, CDR2 YFSETQ. The CDR3 loop reads CASSPGQNQEQFF. Here the CDR3 DNA reads TGCGCCAGCAGCCCCGGACAGAATCAGGAGCAGTTCTTC.

The count of this clonotype is one. The rearrangement joins TRBV29-1 to TRBJ1-2; 7 nucleotides agree with TRBD1. Germline V lookup: CDR1 SQVTM, CDR2 ANQGSEA. CDR3 length equals 12 residues. The V segment lost 7 bases and the J segment 5 bases; nucleotides outside the gene matches: 7. The CDR3 is CSAGTDPYGYTF. In DNA, the CDR3 is TGCAGCGCAGGGACAGACCCGTATGGCTACACCTTC.

This clonotype has at least ten counts. This sequence joins TRBV4-3 and TRBJ2-5; 12 nucleotides line up with TRBD2. Germline V gene lookup returns CDR1 LGHNA and CDR2 YSLEER. Trimming removed 0 bases from V and 0 bases from J; junction bases left unmatched: 8. The CDR3 is 19 amino acids. In DNA, the CDR3 is TGCGCCAGCAGCCAAGATCTTACCCTAGCGGGAGGGTACCAAGAGACCCAGTACTTC. Amino acids: CASSQDLTLAGGYQETQYF.

This clonotype was observed at least ten times. The rearrangement uses TRBV11-2 and TRBJ2-1; D is ambiguous. In germline, CDR1 is SGHAT, CDR2 FQNNGV. This CDR3 is 18 amino acids long. Trimming removed 3 bases at V and 0 bases at J, with 18 bases between. The CDR3 sequence: CASSLGHKTASSYNEQFF. DNA of the CDR3: TGTGCCAGCAGCTTGGGTCACAAGACTGCTAGCTCCTACAATGAGCAGTTCTTC. Drawing the rest from reference TRBV11-2 and TRBJ2-1, the complete variable domain is EAGVAQSPRYKIIEKRQSVAFWCNPISGHATLYWYQQILGQGPKLLIQFQNNGVVDDSQLPKDRFSAERLKGVDSTLKIQPAKLEDSAVYLCASSLGHKTASSYNEQFFGPGTRLTVL.

This clonotype was counted ten times or more. The chain couples TRBV12-3 or TRBV12-4 to TRBJ1-2; D is perhaps TRBD1 (6 bases). The CDR3 length is 13 residues. V lost 6 bases and J 7 bases, leaving 15 bases between the germline ends. The CDR3 spells CASRGGWDGGYTF. The CDR3, as DNA: TGTGCCAGCAGAGGGGGGTGGGATGGTGGCTACACCTTC.

This clonotype has at least ten counts. V is TRBV20-1 and J is TRBJ2-3; 9 positions match TRBD1. There are 13 residues in the CDR3. The V and J ends lost 6 bases and 4 bases, in that order; junction bases with no gene match: 5. Per the germline V gene, CDR1 is DFQATT and CDR2 is SNEGSKA (reference sequence). The CDR3 is CSARDRAPDTQYF. The DNA for the CDR3 is TGCAGTGCCAGGGACAGGGCCCCAGATACGCAGTATTTT.

Ten or more counts support this clonotype. J is TRBJ2-5 and V is TRBV4-3; the match to TRBD1 covers 8 bases. CDR3 length: 15 residues. V gave up 4 bases and J gave up 5 bases; unmatched junction bases: 9. Germline loops: CDR1 LGHNA, CDR2 YSLEER. DNA of the CDR3: TGCGCCAGCAGCCCCGGGACAGGCGGAGGGGAGACCCAGTACTTC. Protein product: CASSPGTGGGETQYF.

This chain joins TRBV18 and TRBJ2-2; D is unresolved. Germline V gene lookup returns CDR1 KGHSH and CDR2 LQKENI. This CDR3 has 15 residues. V was pared by 1 base and J by 6 bases, with 12 bases between. CDR3 DNA: TGTGCCAGCTCACCACTTCCGGGTGGCTCCGGGGAGCTGTTTTTT. Protein product: CASSPLPGGSGELFF.

This clonotype was recorded at least ten times. This chain links TRBV20-1 with TRBJ1-6, with D possibly TRBD1 on 6 matching bases. This CDR3 has 15 residues. Germline assignment: CDR1 DFQATT and CDR2 SNEGSKA (reference sequence). V was cut by 2 bases and J by 7 bases, with 15 bases left in between. The CDR3 reads CSARPQDRKNSPLHF. Written as DNA, the CDR3 is TGCAGTGCTAGACCTCAAGACAGGAAGAATTCACCCCTCCACTTT.

This clonotype has a count of ten or more. The V gene is TRBV18, the J gene TRBJ2-5; D perhaps matches TRBD1 (6 bases). Trimming stripped 5 bases from V and 2 bases from J, with 12 bases between. Per germline, CDR1 KGHSH and CDR2 LQKENI. CDR3 length equals 14 residues. CDR3 sequence: CASSTRTEQETQYF. The CDR3 coding sequence is TGTGCCAGCTCAACCCGGACAGAACAAGAGACCCAGTACTTC.

In this sample, this clonotype turned up many times. The chain uses TRBV5-1 and TRBJ2-7, with 10 bases lining up with TRBD2. The CDR3 is 15 residues long. The trim removed 0 bases at V and 3 bases at J, leaving 3 bases unmatched. Germline loops: CDR1 SGHRS, CDR2 YFSETQ. The CDR3, as DNA: TGCGCCAGCAGCTTGGATGGGACTAGCGTCTACGAGCAGTACTTC. Translated, it gives CASSLDGTSVYEQYF.

V is TRBV19 and J is TRBJ2-6; no clear D. Per the germline V gene, CDR1 is LNHDA and CDR2 is SQIVND (reference sequence). V shed 0 bases and J shed 4 bases, with 7 bases lying between them. The CDR3 consists of 15 residues. In DNA, the CDR3 is TGTGCCAGTAGTATAGATGGTATGGGGGCCAACGTCCTGACTTTC. The encoded protein is CASSIDGMGANVLTF.

There are a few counts of this clonotype. The genes are TRBV25-1 and TRBJ2-1; no definite D call. CDR1 is MGHDK, CDR2 SYGVNS, per germline. The CDR3 consists of 15 residues. Trimming left V 3 bases short and J 4 bases short, with 13 bases between. The CDR3 DNA sequence: TGTGCCAGCAGTGACCGTCCAGCCCTTTACAATGAGCAGTTCTTC. This codes for CASSDRPALYNEQFF.

This clonotype turned up a few times. The chain couples TRBV7-6 to TRBJ2-1; D call uncertain. Germline-derived CDR1 and CDR2 are SGHVS and FNYEAQ. Trimming stripped 8 bases from V and 6 bases from J, with 11 bases between. The CDR3 is made up of 12 amino acids. The CDR3 DNA reads as TGTGCCAGCTCGACCAGATTCAATGAGCAGTTCTTC. As protein: CASSTRFNEQFF.

In its sample, this clonotype was seen many times. V gene TRBV20-1 combines with J gene TRBJ1-6; TRBD1 might be the D (6 bases). Deletions cut 0 bases from V and 7 bases from J, with 19 bases between. CDR1 and CDR2 from the germline V gene are DFQATT and SNEGSKA (reference sequence). The CDR3 runs 17 residues. Here the CDR3 reads CSARDSQGNPGNSPLHF. In DNA, the CDR3 is TGCAGTGCTAGAGATTCACAGGGTAATCCAGGGAATTCACCCCTCCACTTT.

The rearrangement joins TRBV12-3 or TRBV12-4 to TRBJ2-6, with D uncertain. V was shortened by 1 base and J by 0 bases, with 10 bases between the two germline ends. The CDR3 is 17 amino acids. Written as DNA, the CDR3 is TGTGCCAGCAGTTTAGTACAACTGAACTCTGGGGCCAACGTCCTGACTTTC. It is translated as CASSLVQLNSGANVLTF.

This clonotype appeared many times. The V and J genes are TRBV24-1 and TRBJ2-3, with a tentative D call TRBD1 (5 bases). The CDR3 has 15 amino acids. Looked up from germline, CDR1 is KGHDR and CDR2 is SFDVKD. Trimming cost V 0 bases and J 2 bases, with 8 bases left between them. This CDR3 is CATSDLQGTTDTQYF. The CDR3 DNA is TGTGCCACCAGTGATTTGCAGGGCACCACAGATACGCAGTATTTT.

Many counts were recorded for this clonotype. The V call is TRBV30, the J call TRBJ1-1; weak D call: TRBD1 (5 bases). V was clipped by 0 bases and J by 4 bases, with 24 bases between them. The V gene's germline CDR1 is GTSNPN and CDR2 SVGIG (reference sequence). CDR3 length: 18 amino acids. The CDR3: CAWSVFSPLWEGTTEAFF. Here the CDR3 DNA reads TGTGCCTGGAGTGTTTTCAGCCCCCTTTGGGAAGGGACCACTGAAGCTTTCTTT. Full variable domain (rest looked up from reference TRBV30 and TRBJ1-1): SQTIHQWPATLVQPVGSPLSLECTVEGTSNPNLYWYRQAAGRGLQLLFYSVGIGQISSEVPQNLSASRPQDRQFILSSKKLLLSDSGFYLCAWSVFSPLWEGTTEAFFGQGTRLTVV.

In this sample, this clonotype turned up many times. The chain is built from TRBV12-3 or TRBV12-4 and TRBJ1-1; no clear D. Trimming left V 5 bases short and J 2 bases short, with 12 bases between. This CDR3 is built from 14 residues. Here the CDR3 reads CASSRLRSNTEAFF. Here the CDR3 DNA reads TGTGCCAGCAGTAGACTACGATCCAACACTGAAGCTTTCTTT.

This clonotype was detected many times. CDR3 DNA: TGTGCCAGCAGTGAAGTCGACTATGCGACCCAGTACTTC. This codes for CASSEVDYATQYF. The chain has TRBV6-1 and TRBJ2-5, with D possibly TRBD2 on 5 matching bases. There are 13 residues in the CDR3. Looked up from germline, CDR1 is MNHNS and CDR2 is SASEGT. Between the trimmed V and J ends, which lost 1 base and 7 bases, there was a span of 10 bases.

The table lists this clonotype with many counts. V gene TRBV12-3 or TRBV12-4 combines with J gene TRBJ2-5; 11 nucleotides align to TRBD2. This CDR3 contains 16 residues. With 6 bases clipped from V and 1 base from J, the junction kept 7 bases outside the gene matches. The CDR3 protein is CASRGVLAGGQETQYF. The CDR3 DNA reads as TGTGCCAGCAGGGGAGTCCTAGCGGGGGGCCAAGAGACCCAGTACTTC.

This clonotype was detected ten times or more. The chain is built from TRBV4-1 and TRBJ2-7; D is possibly TRBD1 or TRBD2 (5 bases each). The CDR3 length is 15 residues. The V end lost 1 base, the J end lost 5 bases, and 15 bases lay between the germline ends. Germline V CDR1 and CDR2: MGHRA, YSYEKL. For the CDR3, the DNA is TGCGCCAGCAGCCAAGGCTTGAGGGGCTCTAACGAGCAGTACGTC. Translation: CASSQGLRGSNEQYV.

The chain carries TRBV11-2 and TRBJ2-1; TRBD2 agrees at 12 bases. Trimming took 6 bases from V and 6 from J; bases not matched to a gene: 6. Germline loops: CDR1 SGHAT, CDR2 FQNNGV. This CDR3 has 15 residues. The CDR3 sequence is CASRPTSGSFNEQFF. The DNA for the CDR3 is TGTGCCAGCAGGCCGACTAGCGGGAGTTTCAATGAGCAGTTCTTC.

This clonotype was seen a few times. V and J are TRBV6-5 and TRBJ2-1, with 10 bases aligning to TRBD1. The CDR3 extends over 13 amino acids. V trimming: 2 bases; J trimming: 9 bases; junction bases outside the gene matches: 1. The germline gives CDR1 MNHEY, CDR2 SVGAGI. CDR3 sequence: CASSYRTGGEQFF. In nucleotides, the CDR3 is TGTGCCAGCAGTTACCGGACAGGGGGTGAGCAGTTCTTC.

This clonotype showed up just once. The V and J genes are TRBV20-1 and TRBJ1-1; a possible D gene is TRBD1 (6 bases). This CDR3 is 13 amino acids long. Germline V gene lookup returns CDR1 DFQATT and CDR2 SNEGSKA (reference sequence). V was pared by 3 bases and J by 4 bases, with 12 bases between. CDR3 region: CSASPRRGTEAFF. The DNA for the CDR3 is TGCAGTGCTAGCCCTCGCAGGGGCACTGAAGCTTTCTTT.

The sample holds many counts of this clonotype. The rearrangement joins TRBV5-1 to TRBJ2-6, with D uncertain. The CDR3 extends over 18 amino acids. Germline assignment: CDR1 SGHRS and CDR2 YFSETQ. The ends were cut back, 1 base at V and 1 base at J, with 15 bases in the middle. Here the CDR3 reads CASSLIPTIGSGANVLTF. The CDR3 DNA reads TGCGCCAGCAGCTTGATACCGACAATCGGATCTGGGGCCAACGTCCTGACTTTC. The full variable domain, with the rest looked up from reference TRBV5-1 and TRBJ2-6, is KAGVTQTPRYLIKTRGQQVTLSCSPISGHRSVSWYQQTPGQGLQFLFEYFSETQRNKGNFPGRFSGRQFSNSRSEMNVSTLELGDSALYLCASSLIPTIGSGANVLTFGAGSRLTVL.